Listed below are T cell receptor beta chains from one sample, sequenced in a study of T cell repertoires in cytomegalovirus infection. From the reads, TCRdb called clonotypes with MiXCR, one entry per CDR3 protein. The sample yields approximately 100,000 distinct CDR3 sequences, roughly two fifths seen once. These TCRs' antigens remain unknown. The material sequenced was CD8+ T cells from cultured PBMCs, taken from culture after CMV antigen stimulation. The receptors derive from a human donor in good health (CMV status not recorded). Some clones in this sample may be carry-over from other donors' samples. Each CDR3 is given with its conserved first and last residue. A D gene is named only where the DNA matches it firmly. Clone size is given for some rows only: seen once, a few or many times, or a class if the clone is expanded.

d_gene,v_gene,abundance,j_gene,CDR3nt,CDR3aa
TRBD2,TRBV15,.,TRBJ2-1,TGTGCCACCAGCAGAGATCGGGGACTAGTTAACTCTGAGCAGTTCTTC,CATSRDRGLVNSEQFF
.,TRBV7-6,.,TRBJ2-2,TGTGCCAGCAGCTTAGCGGCAGGGGTTGGCGGGGAGCTGTTTTTT,CASSLAAGVGGELFF
.,TRBV7-8,many,TRBJ1-5,TGTGCCAGCAGCGCTGACAGTTCTGAACCCCAGCATTTT,CASSADSSEPQHF
TRBD1,TRBV18,.,TRBJ1-2,TGTGCCAGCTCAGCCGGACAGGACTATGGCTACACCTTC,CASSAGQDYGYTF
.,TRBV7-3,.,TRBJ2-1,TGTGCCAGCAGCTTACAGGACAATGAGCAGTTCTTC,CASSLQDNEQFF
TRBD1,TRBV7-8,few,TRBJ2-1,TGTGCCAGCAGCGCGGGGACAGGGGGAATGGATGAGCAGTTCTTC,CASSAGTGGMDEQFF
.,TRBV7-9,.,TRBJ1-3,TGTGCCAGCAGCTACCTAGGACGCTCAGGAGTGGACACCATATATTTT,CASSYLGRSGVDTIYF
TRBD1,TRBV7-6,many,TRBJ2-7,TGTGCCAGCAGCCCCGGGACAGCAGCCTACGAGCAGTACTTC,CASSPGTAAYEQYF
TRBD1,TRBV20-1,few,TRBJ2-7,TGCAGTGCCGCCACTACAGGGGGCCCCTACGAGCAGTACTTC,CSAATTGGPYEQYF
TRBD2,TRBV12-3/TRBV12-4,once,TRBJ2-3,TGTGCCAGCACTCTTGGGACTAGCGGAGATACGCAGTATTTT,CASTLGTSGDTQYF
.,TRBV12-3/TRBV12-4,.,TRBJ2-5,TGTGCCAGCAGCCTCCGAGGAGCCCGGGAGACCCAGTACTTC,CASSLRGARETQYF
TRBD2,TRBV11-2,many,TRBJ2-1,TGTGCCAGCAGCTTCGGACTAGCGGGGGGTGGGAATGAGCAGTTCTTC,CASSFGLAGGGNEQFF
TRBD1,TRBV7-2,many,TRBJ1-3,TGTGCCAGCAGCTTCCCCGGGACAGCCACCCCGGAAGACTCTGGAAACACCATATATTTT,CASSFPGTATPEDSGNTIYF
.,TRBV12-3/TRBV12-4,few,TRBJ2-3,TGTGCCAGCGCCTCCCCAGATACGCAGTATTTT,CASASPDTQYF
.,TRBV28,few,TRBJ2-4,TGTGCCAGCAGTCGGCAGATTTTAGCCAAAAACATTCAGTACTTC,CASSRQILAKNIQYF
TRBD2,TRBV7-9,.,TRBJ2-3,TGTGCCAGCAGCTTAATGATGAGCGGGGGAGAGCAGTATTTT,CASSLMMSGGEQYF
.,TRBV10-3,many,TRBJ1-2,TGTGCCATCAGGGAAGATACTAACTATGGCTACACCTTC,CAIREDTNYGYTF
.,TRBV19,.,TRBJ2-2,TGTGCCAGTAGTATAACGGGGAACACCGGGGAGCTGTTTTTT,CASSITGNTGELFF
.,TRBV11-2,few,TRBJ2-7,TGTGCCAGCAGCTCTCGAATGGGGCCTCCCGAGGCCTACGAGCAGTACTTC,CASSSRMGPPEAYEQYF
TRBD1,TRBV10-3,few,TRBJ1-6,TGTGCCATCAGTGAGCCCGGAGCAGGGGGCCCAGATTCACCCCTCCACTTT,CAISEPGAGGPDSPLHF
.,TRBV25-1,few,TRBJ1-5,TGTGCCAGCGCTGAAGGAGGAACTCATAATAGCAATCAGCCCCAGCATTTT,CASAEGGTHNSNQPQHF
.,TRBV4-1,many,TRBJ1-1,TGCGCCAGCAGCCGATCCACAATGGGGAGGAACACTGAAGCTTTCTTT,CASSRSTMGRNTEAFF
.,TRBV4-1,many,TRBJ2-7,TGCGCCAGCAGTCTTGGTCGCGGGGACTACGAGCAGTACTTC,CASSLGRGDYEQYF
.,TRBV4-1,few,TRBJ1-6,TGCGCCAGCAGCCAAGGGTCTGCCGTCCTCAATTCACCCCTCCACTTT,CASSQGSAVLNSPLHF
.,TRBV12-3/TRBV12-4,.,TRBJ1-3,TGTGCCAGCAGGACCACCGGAGGGACTGGAAACACCATATATTTT,CASRTTGGTGNTIYF
.,TRBV7-8,few,TRBJ2-5,TGTGCCAGCAGCTTAAGGGTCGGCGAAGAGACCCAGTACTTC,CASSLRVGEETQYF
.,TRBV9,many,TRBJ1-4,TGTGCCAGCAGCGTGTCCGGGGGCAATGAAAAACTGTTTTTT,CASSVSGGNEKLFF
.,TRBV7-6,.,TRBJ2-3,TGTGCCAGCAGCCGGACCCTCACAGATACGCAGTATTTT,CASSRTLTDTQYF
.,TRBV6-1,few,TRBJ1-5,TGTGCCACCACCCCGGACACACTTCAGCCCCAGCATTTT,CATTPDTLQPQHF
.,TRBV7-6,.,TRBJ2-1,TGTGCCAGCAGCCGCAATAGTCCTGACGGGACCTTATTCAATGAGCAGTTCTTC,CASSRNSPDGTLFNEQFF
TRBD2,TRBV6-5,many,TRBJ2-1,TGTGCCAGCACCCTACTAGCGGGGGGAGTTGGCAATGAGCAGTTCTTC,CASTLLAGGVGNEQFF
.,TRBV9,.,TRBJ1-2,TGTGCCAGCAGCGTAGTAGCTGGGTTGAGGACACCTTTAGGGTATGGCTACACCTTC,CASSVVAGLRTPLGYGYTF
.,TRBV25-1,.,TRBJ2-1,TGTGCCAGCAGTGAGTCGTCCTCCTACAGCGAGCAGTTCTTC,CASSESSSYSEQFF
TRBD1,TRBV5-1,once,TRBJ2-1,TGCGCCAGCAGCATGGGACAGGGGGTTAATGAGCAGTTCTTC,CASSMGQGVNEQFF
.,TRBV27,.,TRBJ1-1,TGTGCCAGCAGTTTTACCCCGGATACTGAAGCTTTCTTT,CASSFTPDTEAFF
.,TRBV6-5,.,TRBJ1-1,TGTGCTAGCAGTCTCACACCCAACACTGAAGCTTTCTTT,CASSLTPNTEAFF
.,TRBV2,.,TRBJ2-7,TGTGCCAGCAGTGGGCTAGCAACTAACTCCTACGAGCAGTACTTC,CASSGLATNSYEQYF
.,TRBV2,.,TRBJ1-6,TGTGCCAGCAGCCCCTTTAGGGCCGCGGGGAATTCACCCCTCCACTTT,CASSPFRAAGNSPLHF
TRBD1,TRBV19,once,TRBJ1-1,TGTGCCAGTACAATTTCCGGGACAGGGGTTCCGAACACTGAAGCTTTCTTT,CASTISGTGVPNTEAFF
.,TRBV11-1,.,TRBJ2-7,TGTGCCAGCAGCCAGTCAGACTACGAGCAGTACTTC,CASSQSDYEQYF
.,TRBV19,.,TRBJ1-6,TGTGCCAGTAGGGGTTTGGCCAATTCACCCCTCCACTTT,CASRGLANSPLHF
.,TRBV7-7,.,TRBJ2-5,TGTGCCAGCAGCTTAAGCGCAGGGGACGACGCCTTGGTAGGGACCCAGTACTTC,CASSLSAGDDALVGTQYF
TRBD1,TRBV7-9,.,TRBJ2-4,TGTGCCAGCAGCGTGGCGGGACAGGGACACATTCAGTACTTC,CASSVAGQGHIQYF
.,TRBV7-8,.,TRBJ2-7,TGTGCCAGCAGCTTAGCGGGGACCAACTACGAGCAGTACTTC,CASSLAGTNYEQYF
TRBD1,TRBV7-2,.,TRBJ1-2,TGTGCCAGCAGCTTCGGGACAGGGTCGCATGGCTACACCTTC,CASSFGTGSHGYTF
.,TRBV28,.,TRBJ2-7,TGTGCCAGCGTCCCCTGGGGGGTTACCTACGAGCAGTACTTC,CASVPWGVTYEQYF
TRBD2,TRBV4-1,few,TRBJ2-7,TGCGCCAGCAGCCAAGTGTCCCTCCTAGCGGGGGGGCCTAACGAGCAGTACTTC,CASSQVSLLAGGPNEQYF
.,TRBV6-5,few,TRBJ2-3,TGTGCCAGCAGTTACCGATCTAGCGATACGCAGTATTTT,CASSYRSSDTQYF
TRBD1,TRBV12-3/TRBV12-4,few,TRBJ1-6,TGTGCCAGCAGTTTCGGGACAGATTCACCCCTCCACTTT,CASSFGTDSPLHF
.,TRBV12-3/TRBV12-4,few,TRBJ2-1,TGTGCCAGCAGTTCACCCGGGGGGCCTTTCTACAATGAGCAGTTCTTC,CASSSPGGPFYNEQFF
TRBD1,TRBV12-3/TRBV12-4,.,TRBJ2-3,TGTGCCAGCACCTTCGACAGGGTCTCAGATACGCAGTATTTT,CASTFDRVSDTQYF
.,TRBV6-5,.,TRBJ1-6,TGTGCCAGCAGGGCTCTTTCCCGGGCCCCGGAGTTTTCACCCCTCCACTTT,CASRALSRAPEFSPLHF
.,TRBV20-1,many,TRBJ1-2,TGCAGTGCTAGAGGGTTCCAGGGGCTTTTTTGGTATGGCTACACCTTC,CSARGFQGLFWYGYTF